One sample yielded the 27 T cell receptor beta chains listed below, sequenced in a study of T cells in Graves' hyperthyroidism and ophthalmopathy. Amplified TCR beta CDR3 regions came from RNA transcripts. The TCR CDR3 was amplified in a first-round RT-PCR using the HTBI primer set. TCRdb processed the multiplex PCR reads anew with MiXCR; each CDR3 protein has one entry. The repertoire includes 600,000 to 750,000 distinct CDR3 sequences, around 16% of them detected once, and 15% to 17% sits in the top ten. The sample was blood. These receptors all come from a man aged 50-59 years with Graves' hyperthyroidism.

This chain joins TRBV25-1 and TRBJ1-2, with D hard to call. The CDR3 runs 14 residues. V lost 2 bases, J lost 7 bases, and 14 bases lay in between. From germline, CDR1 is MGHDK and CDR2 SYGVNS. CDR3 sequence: CASSEGLVSSGYTF. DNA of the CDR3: TGTGCCAGCAGTGAAGGGTTGGTCTCATCTGGCTACACCTTC.

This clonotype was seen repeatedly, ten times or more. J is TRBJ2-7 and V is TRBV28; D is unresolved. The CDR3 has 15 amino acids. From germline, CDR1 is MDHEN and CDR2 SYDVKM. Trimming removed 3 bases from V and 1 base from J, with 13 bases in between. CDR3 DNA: TGTGCCAGCAGTTTGACTCGGCCTCAGTCCTACGAGCAGTACTTC. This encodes CASSLTRPQSYEQYF.

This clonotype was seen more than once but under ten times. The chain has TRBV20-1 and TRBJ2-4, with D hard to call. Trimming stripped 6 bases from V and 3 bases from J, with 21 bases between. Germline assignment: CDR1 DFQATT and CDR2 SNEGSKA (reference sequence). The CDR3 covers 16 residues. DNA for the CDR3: TGCAGTGCCCCCCACCAAGGGCGGACCATCAAAAACATTCAGTACTTC. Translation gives CSAPHQGRTIKNIQYF.

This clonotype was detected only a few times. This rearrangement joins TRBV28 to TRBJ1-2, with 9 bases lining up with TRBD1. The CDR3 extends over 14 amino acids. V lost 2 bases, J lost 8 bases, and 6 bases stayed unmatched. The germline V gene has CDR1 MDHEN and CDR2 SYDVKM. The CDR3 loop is CASSLTGGGDGYTF. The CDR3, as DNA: TGTGCCAGCAGTTTAACAGGGGGCGGGGACGGCTACACCTTC.

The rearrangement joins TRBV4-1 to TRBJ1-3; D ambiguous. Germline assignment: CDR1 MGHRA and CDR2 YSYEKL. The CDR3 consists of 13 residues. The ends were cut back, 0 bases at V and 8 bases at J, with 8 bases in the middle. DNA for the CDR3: TGCGCCAGCAGCCAAGATTTAGCGTACACCATATATTTT. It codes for CASSQDLAYTIYF.

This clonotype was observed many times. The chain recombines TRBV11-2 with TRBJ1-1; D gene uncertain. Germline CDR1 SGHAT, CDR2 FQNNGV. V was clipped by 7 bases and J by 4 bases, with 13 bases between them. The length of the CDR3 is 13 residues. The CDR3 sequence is CASTQPGGTEAFF. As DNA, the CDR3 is TGTGCCAGCACCCAACCCGGTGGCACTGAAGCTTTCTTT.

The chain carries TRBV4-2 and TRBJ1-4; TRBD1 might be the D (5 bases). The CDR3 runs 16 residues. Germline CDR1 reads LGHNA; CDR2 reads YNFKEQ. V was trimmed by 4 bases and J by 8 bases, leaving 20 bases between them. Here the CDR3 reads CASSPQFLVRGEKLFF. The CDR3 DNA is TGTGCCAGCAGCCCTCAATTTCTTGTCCGGGGGGAAAAACTGTTTTTT.

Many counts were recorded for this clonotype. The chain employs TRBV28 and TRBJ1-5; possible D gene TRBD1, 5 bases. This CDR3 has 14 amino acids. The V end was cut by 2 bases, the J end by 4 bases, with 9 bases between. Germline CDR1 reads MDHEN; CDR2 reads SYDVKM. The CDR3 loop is CASSLQGLNQPQHF. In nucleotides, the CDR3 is TGTGCCAGCAGTTTACAGGGCTTAAATCAGCCCCAGCATTTT.

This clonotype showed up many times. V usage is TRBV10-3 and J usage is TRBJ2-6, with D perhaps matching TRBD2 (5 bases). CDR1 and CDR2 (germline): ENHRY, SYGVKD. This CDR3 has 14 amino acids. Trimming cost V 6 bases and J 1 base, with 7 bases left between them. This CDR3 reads CAIRRESGANVLTF. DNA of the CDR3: TGTGCCATCAGAAGGGAGTCTGGGGCCAACGTCCTGACTTTC.

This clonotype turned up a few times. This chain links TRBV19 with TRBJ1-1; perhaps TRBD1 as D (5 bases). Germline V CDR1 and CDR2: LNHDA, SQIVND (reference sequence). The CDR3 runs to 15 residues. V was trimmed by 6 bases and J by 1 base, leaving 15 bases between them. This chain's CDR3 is CASSHWGRRNTEAFF. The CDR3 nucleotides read TGTGCCAGTAGCCACTGGGGACGCAGGAACACTGAAGCTTTCTTT.

As DNA, the CDR3 is TGCAGCGTAGGGACAGGGACAGCTGGAAACACCATATATTTT. Translating gives CSVGTGTAGNTIYF. The chain employs TRBV29-1 and TRBJ1-3; 9 bases agree with TRBD1. Germline-derived CDR1 and CDR2 are SQVTM and ANQGSEA. V lost 6 bases to trimming and J lost 2 bases; unmatched junction nucleotides: 5. The CDR3 extends over 14 amino acids.

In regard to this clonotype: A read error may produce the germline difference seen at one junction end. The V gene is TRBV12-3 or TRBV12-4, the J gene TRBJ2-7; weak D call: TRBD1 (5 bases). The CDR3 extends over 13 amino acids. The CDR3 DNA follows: TGTGCCAACAGTTATCGGACACCATACGAGCAGTACTTC. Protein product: CANSYRTPYEQYF.

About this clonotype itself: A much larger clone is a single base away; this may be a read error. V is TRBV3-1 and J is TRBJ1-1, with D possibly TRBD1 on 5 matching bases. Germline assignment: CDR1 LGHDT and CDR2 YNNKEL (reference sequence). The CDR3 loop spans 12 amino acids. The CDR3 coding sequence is TGTGCCAGCGAGGGGTTGAACACTGAAGCTCTCTTT. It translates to CASEGLNTEALF. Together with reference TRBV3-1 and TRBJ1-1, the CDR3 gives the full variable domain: DTAVSQTPKYLVTQMGNDKSIKCEQNLGHDTMYWYKQDSKKFLKIMFSYNNKELIINETVPNRFSPKSPDKAHLNLHINSLELGDSAVYFCASEGLNTEALFGQGTRLTVV.

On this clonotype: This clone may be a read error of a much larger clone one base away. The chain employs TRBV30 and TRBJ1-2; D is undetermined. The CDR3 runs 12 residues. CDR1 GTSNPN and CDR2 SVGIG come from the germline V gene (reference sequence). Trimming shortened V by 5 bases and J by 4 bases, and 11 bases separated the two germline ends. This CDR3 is CAWCPVGYGYTF. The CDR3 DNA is TGTGCCTGGTGTCCGGTTGGCTATGGCTACACCTTC.

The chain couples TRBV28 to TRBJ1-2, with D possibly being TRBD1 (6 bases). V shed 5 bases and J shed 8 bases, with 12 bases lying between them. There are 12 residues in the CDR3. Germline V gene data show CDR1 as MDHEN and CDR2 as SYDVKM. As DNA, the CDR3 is TGTGCCAGCAGTCTACAGGGATGGGGCTACACCTTC. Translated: CASSLQGWGYTF.

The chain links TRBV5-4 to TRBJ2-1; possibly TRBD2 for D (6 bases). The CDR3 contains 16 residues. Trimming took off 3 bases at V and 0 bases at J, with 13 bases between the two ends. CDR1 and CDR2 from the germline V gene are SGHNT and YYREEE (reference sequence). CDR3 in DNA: TGTGCCAGCAGCTGGGGGAGTAGCGGCTCCTACAATGAGCAGTTCTTC. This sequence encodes CASSWGSSGSYNEQFF.

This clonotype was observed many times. The DNA of the CDR3 is TGTGCCAGCAGTTTATTCGGGGTCGAAGCTTTCTTT. Amino acids: CASSLFGVEAFF. This chain uses TRBV28 with TRBJ1-1; D is unclear. The CDR3 runs to 12 residues. V shed 1 base and J shed 8 bases, with 8 bases lying between them. CDR1 is MDHEN and CDR2 is SYDVKM in the germline V gene.

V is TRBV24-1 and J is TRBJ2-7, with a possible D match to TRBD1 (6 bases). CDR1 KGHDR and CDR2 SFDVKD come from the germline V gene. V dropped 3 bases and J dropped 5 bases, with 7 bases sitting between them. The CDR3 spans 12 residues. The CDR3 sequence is CATSDPGDEQYF. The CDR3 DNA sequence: TGTGCCACCAGTGATCCAGGGGACGAGCAGTACTTC.

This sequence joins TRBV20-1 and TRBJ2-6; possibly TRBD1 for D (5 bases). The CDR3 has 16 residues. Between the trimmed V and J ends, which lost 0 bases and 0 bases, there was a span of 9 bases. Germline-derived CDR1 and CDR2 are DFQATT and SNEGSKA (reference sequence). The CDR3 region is CSAREQAHSGANVLTF. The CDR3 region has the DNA TGCAGTGCTAGAGAACAGGCCCACTCTGGGGCCAACGTCCTGACTTTC.

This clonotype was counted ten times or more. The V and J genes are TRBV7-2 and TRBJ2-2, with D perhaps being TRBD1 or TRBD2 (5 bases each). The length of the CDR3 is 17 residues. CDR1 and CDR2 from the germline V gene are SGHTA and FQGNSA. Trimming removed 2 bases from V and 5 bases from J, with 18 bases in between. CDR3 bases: TGTGCCAGCAGCTTATCGTCATCCGGGGCCTCAACCGGGGAGCTGTTTTTT. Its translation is CASSLSSSGASTGELFF.

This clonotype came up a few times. CDR3 sequence (DNA): TGTGCCAGCAGTACACAGGGTACCTATGGCTACACCTTC. Protein product: CASSTQGTYGYTF. The chain joins TRBV2 to TRBJ1-2; D might be TRBD1 (6 bases). Trimming took off 5 bases at V and 4 bases at J, with 11 bases between the two ends. This CDR3 contains 13 residues. CDR1 and CDR2 from the germline V gene are SNHLY and FYNNEI.

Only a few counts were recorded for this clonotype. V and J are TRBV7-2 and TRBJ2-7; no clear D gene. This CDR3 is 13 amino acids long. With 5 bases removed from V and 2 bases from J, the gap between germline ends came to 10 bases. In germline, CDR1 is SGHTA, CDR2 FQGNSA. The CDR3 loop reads CASSRTNTYEQYF. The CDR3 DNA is TGTGCCAGCAGCCGGACCAACACCTACGAGCAGTACTTC. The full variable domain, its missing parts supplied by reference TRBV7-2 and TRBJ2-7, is GAGVSQSPSNKVTEKGKDVELRCDPISGHTALYWYRQSLGQGLEFLIYFQGNSAPDKSGLPSDRFSAERTGGSVSTLTIQRTQQEDSAVYLCASSRTNTYEQYFGPGTRLTVT.

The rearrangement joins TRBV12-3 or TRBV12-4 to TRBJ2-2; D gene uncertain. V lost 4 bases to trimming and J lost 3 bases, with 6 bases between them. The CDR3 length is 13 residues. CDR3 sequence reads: CASSSPDTGELFF. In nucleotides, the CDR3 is TGTGCCAGCAGTTCACCGGACACCGGGGAGCTGTTTTTT.

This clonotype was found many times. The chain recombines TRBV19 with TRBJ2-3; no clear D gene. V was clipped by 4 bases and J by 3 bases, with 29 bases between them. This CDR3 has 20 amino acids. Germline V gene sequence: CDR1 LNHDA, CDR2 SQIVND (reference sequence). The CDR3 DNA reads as TGTGCCAGTAGTACCACGCCTCACAACTTAGGATTGGTGCTGACAGATACGCAGTATTTT. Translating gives CASSTTPHNLGLVLTDTQYF.

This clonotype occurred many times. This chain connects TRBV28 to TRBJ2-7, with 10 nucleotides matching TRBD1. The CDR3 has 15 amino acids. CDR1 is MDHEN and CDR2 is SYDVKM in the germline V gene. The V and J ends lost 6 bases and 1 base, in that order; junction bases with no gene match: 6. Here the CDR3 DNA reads TGTGCCAGCAGCCCGACAGGGGGCGCTTCCTACGAGCAGTACTTC. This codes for CASSPTGGASYEQYF.

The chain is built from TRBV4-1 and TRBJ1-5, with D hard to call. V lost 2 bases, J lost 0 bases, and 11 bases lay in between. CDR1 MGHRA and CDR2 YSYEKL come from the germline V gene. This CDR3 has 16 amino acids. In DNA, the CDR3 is TGCGCCAGCAGCCAAAGTGTGGGTTATAGCAATCAGCCCCAGCATTTT. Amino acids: CASSQSVGYSNQPQHF.

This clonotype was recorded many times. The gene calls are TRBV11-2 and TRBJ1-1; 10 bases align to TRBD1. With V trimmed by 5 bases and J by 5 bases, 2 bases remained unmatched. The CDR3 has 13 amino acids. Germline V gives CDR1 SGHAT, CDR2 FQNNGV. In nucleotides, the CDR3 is TGTGCCAGCAGCAAGGACAGGGGGACTGAAGCTTTCTTT. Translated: CASSKDRGTEAFF.